The rows below give T cell receptor beta chains drawn from one sample of a study of cytomegalovirus exposure and HLA in healthy donors. Repertoires were generated with immunoSEQ multiplex PCR, while TCRdb's copy carries only in-frame clones and drops some. This table holds more than 110,000 clones, approximately 86% found once. The sequenced material came from PBMCs. These receptors all stem from a woman in her late teens or twenties in good health and CMV-seropositive. The CDR3 runs from the conserved cysteine through the conserved F or W. The order of the fields is V gene, D gene, clone size, J gene, CDR3 protein, CDR3 DNA. D genes are given only for firm matches. The listing skips clone size in some rows; elsewhere it reads once, few, many or a size class.

V: TRBV7-8; D: TRBD2; size: NA; J: TRBJ2-1; CDR3: CASSSRGLAGDQNEQFF; DNA: TGTGCCAGCAGCAGTAGGGGGCTAGCGGGAGATCAGAATGAGCAGTTCTTC
V: TRBV18; D: TRBD2; size: NA; J: TRBJ2-5; CDR3: CASSRLAGVETQYF; DNA: TGTGCCAGCTCACGGCTAGCGGGGGTCGAGACCCAGTACTTC
V: TRBV6-1; D: TRBD1; size: few; J: TRBJ1-1; CDR3: CASSPWTGPNTEAFF; DNA: TGTGCCAGCAGTCCATGGACAGGGCCCAACACTGAAGCTTTCTTT
V: TRBV5-1; D: NA; size: NA; J: TRBJ1-1; CDR3: CASSLSGMNTEAFF; DNA: TGCGCCAGCAGCTTGTCAGGGATGAACACTGAAGCTTTCTTT
V: TRBV27; D: TRBD2; size: NA; J: TRBJ2-1; CDR3: CASSLLLAAYNEQFF; DNA: TGTGCCAGCAGTTTATTGCTAGCGGCCTACAATGAGCAGTTCTTC
V: TRBV7-9; D: TRBD1; size: NA; J: TRBJ2-1; CDR3: CASSLRGQRNNEQFF; DNA: TGTGCCAGCAGCCTCCGGGGACAGAGAAACAATGAGCAGTTCTTC
V: TRBV6-5; D: NA; size: NA; J: TRBJ1-1; CDR3: CASSYEFRAVGEAFF; DNA: TGTGCCAGCAGTTACGAGTTTAGAGCGGTCGGAGAAGCTTTCTTT
V: TRBV6-5; D: TRBD1; size: once; J: TRBJ1-5; CDR3: CASSYRGPGQPQHF; DNA: TGTGCCAGCAGTTACAGGGGGCCGGGTCAGCCCCAGCATTTT
V: TRBV9; D: TRBD1; size: NA; J: TRBJ1-4; CDR3: CANSFHTGGLDEKLFF; DNA: TGTGCCAACAGCTTCCACACAGGGGGCTTAGATGAAAAACTGTTTTTT
V: TRBV28; D: NA; size: NA; J: TRBJ2-5; CDR3: CASSLVTEGKTQYF; DNA: TGTGCCAGCAGTTTAGTTACAGAAGGAAAGACCCAGTACTTC
V: TRBV19; D: TRBD1; size: NA; J: TRBJ2-7; CDR3: CATRRGHEQYF; DNA: TGTGCCACCCGCAGGGGGCACGAGCAGTACTTC
V: TRBV30; D: NA; size: once; J: TRBJ2-7; CDR3: CAWSVRGNYEQYF; DNA: TGTGCCTGGAGTGTTCGGGGTAACTACGAGCAGTACTTC
V: TRBV10-2; D: TRBD1; size: NA; J: TRBJ1-6; CDR3: CASRTDRGRGGSPLHF; DNA: TGCGCCAGCAGGACCGACAGGGGTCGAGGAGGCTCACCCCTCCACTTT
V: TRBV7-9; D: TRBD2; size: NA; J: TRBJ2-1; CDR3: CASFFRTSGMDEQFF; DNA: TGTGCCAGCTTTTTTCGGACTAGCGGGATGGATGAGCAGTTCTTC
V: TRBV7-9; D: TRBD2; size: NA; J: TRBJ2-3; CDR3: CASSFSSGGYRGTDTQYF; DNA: TGTGCCAGCAGCTTCTCTAGCGGGGGTTATCGAGGCACAGATACGCAGTATTTT
V: TRBV27; D: TRBD1; size: NA; J: TRBJ1-1; CDR3: CATWDRGRRDEAFF; DNA: TGTGCCACTTGGGACAGGGGGCGAAGGGATGAAGCTTTCTTT
V: TRBV28; D: TRBD1; size: NA; J: TRBJ2-2; CDR3: CASSPGTANTGELFF; DNA: TGTGCCAGCAGCCCCGGGACAGCCAACACCGGGGAGCTGTTTTTT
V: TRBV6-4; D: TRBD2; size: NA; J: TRBJ2-1; CDR3: CASSDGGAYNEQFF; DNA: TGTGCCAGCAGTGACGGGGGGGCCTACAATGAGCAGTTCTTC
V: TRBV6-1; D: TRBD2; size: NA; J: TRBJ2-7; CDR3: CASSMTSGGSEQYF; DNA: TGTGCCAGCAGTATGACTAGCGGGGGAAGCGAGCAGTACTTC
V: TRBV11-3; D: NA; size: NA; J: TRBJ2-2; CDR3: CASSSLSGAYTGELFF; DNA: TGTGCCAGCAGCTCCCTGTCAGGGGCCTACACCGGGGAGCTGTTTTTT
V: TRBV10-3; D: NA; size: NA; J: TRBJ2-5; CDR3: CAISEQGQETQYF; DNA: TGTGCCATCAGTGAACAGGGTCAAGAGACCCAGTACTTC
V: TRBV6-5; D: NA; size: NA; J: TRBJ2-2; CDR3: CASSYSTEELFF; DNA: TGTGCCAGCAGTTATTCCACTGAGGAGCTGTTTTTT
V: TRBV5-4; D: TRBD2; size: few; J: TRBJ2-1; CDR3: CASRLGLAVDEQFF; DNA: TGTGCCAGCCGTCTCGGACTAGCGGTCGATGAGCAGTTCTTC
V: TRBV7-9; D: TRBD2; size: NA; J: TRBJ2-7; CDR3: CASSLFASGGQNEQYF; DNA: TGTGCCAGCAGCTTATTCGCTAGCGGGGGCCAGAACGAGCAGTACTTC
V: TRBV11-1; D: TRBD1; size: NA; J: TRBJ1-2; CDR3: CASSPSGTGYNYGYTF; DNA: TGTGCCAGCAGCCCATCTGGGACAGGTTATAACTATGGCTACACCTTC
V: TRBV28; D: NA; size: NA; J: TRBJ2-5; CDR3: CASRSGLGEETQYF; DNA: TGTGCCAGCAGGTCGGGTTTGGGTGAGGAGACCCAGTACTTC
V: TRBV5-1; D: TRBD1; size: NA; J: TRBJ1-1; CDR3: CASSDDRGQVNTEAFF; DNA: TGCGCCAGCAGTGACGACAGGGGGCAGGTGAACACTGAAGCTTTCTTT
V: TRBV10-3; D: NA; size: NA; J: TRBJ2-2; CDR3: CAILALNTGELFF; DNA: TGTGCCATCCTAGCTTTGAACACCGGGGAGCTGTTTTTT
V: TRBV7-2; D: TRBD2; size: NA; J: TRBJ2-1; CDR3: CASSYSGGEKFF; DNA: TGTGCCAGCAGTTATAGCGGGGGGGAGAAGTTCTTC
V: TRBV6-5; D: TRBD1; size: once; J: TRBJ1-3; CDR3: CASWGQGTSGNTIYF; DNA: TGTGCCAGCTGGGGACAGGGAACCTCTGGAAACACCATATATTTT
V: TRBV5-4; D: NA; size: NA; J: TRBJ2-3; CDR3: CASSPHTDTQYF; DNA: TGTGCCAGCAGCCCCCACACAGATACGCAGTATTTT
V: TRBV7-3; D: NA; size: NA; J: TRBJ2-3; CDR3: CASSFDRDSADTQYF; DNA: TGTGCCAGCAGCTTCGACAGGGACTCCGCAGATACGCAGTATTTT
V: TRBV7-6; D: NA; size: NA; J: TRBJ2-2; CDR3: CASSSLGATKNTGELFF; DNA: TGTGCCAGCAGCTCCCTTGGGGCTACGAAGAACACCGGGGAGCTGTTTTTT
V: TRBV30; D: NA; size: NA; J: TRBJ1-2; CDR3: CALRRQRNYGYTF; DNA: TGTGCCTTACGGAGACAGAGAAACTATGGCTACACCTTC
V: TRBV4-2; D: TRBD1; size: few; J: TRBJ2-5; CDR3: CASSGGTGRETQYF; DNA: TGTGCCAGCAGCGGAGGGACAGGGAGAGAGACCCAGTACTTC
V: TRBV11-1; D: NA; size: NA; J: TRBJ1-2; CDR3: CASSARWGENYGYTF; DNA: TGTGCCAGCAGTGCCCGCTGGGGGGAAAACTATGGCTACACCTTC
V: TRBV27; D: TRBD1; size: once; J: TRBJ1-2; CDR3: CASSLRQGFTFAYTF; DNA: TGTGCCAGCAGTCTCCGACAGGGGTTCACGTTTGCCTACACCTTC
V: TRBV15; D: NA; size: NA; J: TRBJ2-1; CDR3: CATSREGAGGNNEQFF; DNA: TGTGCCACCAGCAGAGAAGGAGCCGGCGGGAACAATGAGCAGTTCTTC
V: TRBV28; D: TRBD1; size: NA; J: TRBJ2-7; CDR3: CASSLMRQGPYF; DNA: TGTGCCAGCAGTTTAATGAGACAGGGACCGTACTTC
V: TRBV2; D: NA; size: NA; J: TRBJ2-1; CDR3: CASSASDRNEQFF; DNA: TGTGCCAGCAGCGCCTCCGACAGGAATGAGCAGTTCTTC
V: TRBV29-1; D: NA; size: NA; J: TRBJ2-2; CDR3: CSVGNQGRNTGELFF; DNA: TGCAGCGTGGGAAACCAGGGGAGGAACACCGGGGAGCTGTTTTTT
V: TRBV30; D: TRBD2; size: once; J: TRBJ2-5; CDR3: CAWVASGGEETQYF; DNA: TGTGCCTGGGTCGCTAGCGGGGGGGAAGAGACCCAGTACTTC
V: TRBV7-8; D: TRBD2; size: NA; J: TRBJ2-7; CDR3: CASSLATSGGGSYEQYF; DNA: TGTGCCAGCAGCTTAGCCACTAGCGGGGGAGGGTCCTACGAGCAGTACTTC
V: TRBV4-3; D: NA; size: NA; J: TRBJ2-2; CDR3: CASSQGIKQGYTGELFF; DNA: TGCGCCAGCAGCCAAGGGATTAAACAGGGATACACCGGGGAGCTGTTTTTT
V: TRBV20-1; D: NA; size: NA; J: TRBJ2-5; CDR3: CSGRQQGTQYF; DNA: TGCAGTGGCAGGCAGCAGGGGACCCAGTACTTC
V: TRBV5-1; D: TRBD2; size: NA; J: TRBJ2-1; CDR3: CASSLVSGTNNEQFF; DNA: TGCGCCAGCAGCTTGGTTAGCGGGACAAACAATGAGCAGTTCTTC
V: TRBV2; D: NA; size: NA; J: TRBJ1-2; CDR3: CASTSGEGYTF; DNA: TGTGCCAGCACGTCAGGGGAGGGCTACACCTTC
V: TRBV7-9; D: NA; size: NA; J: TRBJ2-1; CDR3: CASSHSESSYNEQFF; DNA: TGTGCCAGCAGTCATAGCGAGAGCTCCTACAATGAGCAGTTCTTC
V: TRBV6-5; D: NA; size: NA; J: TRBJ1-6; CDR3: CASSRGPSYPLHF; DNA: TGTGCCAGCAGCCGCGGGCCTAGCTATCCCCTCCACTTT
V: TRBV28; D: TRBD2; size: NA; J: TRBJ2-1; CDR3: CASSSPAGGRYNEQFF; DNA: TGTGCCAGCAGTTCCCCAGCGGGGGGGCGTTACAATGAGCAGTTCTTC
V: TRBV5-1; D: NA; size: NA; J: TRBJ2-2; CDR3: CASSLINQGSGELFF; DNA: TGCGCCAGCAGCTTAATAAACCAGGGTTCCGGGGAGCTGTTTTTT
V: TRBV7-8; D: NA; size: NA; J: TRBJ2-7; CDR3: CASSLWGERHEQYF; DNA: TGTGCCAGCAGCTTATGGGGAGAGAGGCACGAGCAGTACTTC
V: TRBV27; D: NA; size: NA; J: TRBJ1-2; CDR3: CASSSLPGLQGYTF; DNA: TGTGCCAGCAGTTCCCTTCCAGGGTTACAGGGCTACACCTTC
V: TRBV7-3; D: NA; size: few; J: TRBJ1-6; CDR3: CASSSVNSPLHF; DNA: TGTGCCAGCAGCTCCGTGAATTCACCCCTCCACTTT
V: TRBV5-1; D: NA; size: NA; J: TRBJ1-5; CDR3: CASSLDGQTSNQPQHF; DNA: TGCGCCAGCAGCTTGGATGGACAGACTAGCAATCAGCCCCAGCATTTT